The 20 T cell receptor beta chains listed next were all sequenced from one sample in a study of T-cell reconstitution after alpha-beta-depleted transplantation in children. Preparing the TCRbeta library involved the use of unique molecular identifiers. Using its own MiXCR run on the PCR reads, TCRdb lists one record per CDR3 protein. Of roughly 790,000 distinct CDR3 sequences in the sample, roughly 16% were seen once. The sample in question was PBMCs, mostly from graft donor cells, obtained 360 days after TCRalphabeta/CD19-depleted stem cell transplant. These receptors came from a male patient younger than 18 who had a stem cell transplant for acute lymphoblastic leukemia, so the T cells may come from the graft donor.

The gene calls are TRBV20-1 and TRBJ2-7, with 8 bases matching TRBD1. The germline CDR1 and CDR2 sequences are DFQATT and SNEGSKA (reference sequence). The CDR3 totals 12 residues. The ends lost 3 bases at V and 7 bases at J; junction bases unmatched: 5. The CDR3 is CSARIQGAEQYF. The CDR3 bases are TGCAGTGCTAGGATTCAGGGGGCAGAGCAGTACTTC.

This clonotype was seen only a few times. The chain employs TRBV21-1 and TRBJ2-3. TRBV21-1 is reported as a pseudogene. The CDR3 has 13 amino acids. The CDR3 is CASSAARRDTQYF. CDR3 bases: TGTGCCAGCAGCGCGGCTCGTCGGGATACGCAGTATTTT.

CDR3 protein: CASSFRGVSSYEQYF. The CDR3 DNA reads as TGTGCCAGCAGTTTTCGGGGCGTTAGCTCCTACGAGCAGTACTTC. The rearrangement uses TRBV28 and TRBJ2-7; D may match TRBD1 or TRBD2 (5 bases each). Germline V CDR1 and CDR2: MDHEN, SYDVKM. This CDR3 spans 15 amino acids. V lost 3 bases and J 0 bases, leaving 12 bases between the germline ends.

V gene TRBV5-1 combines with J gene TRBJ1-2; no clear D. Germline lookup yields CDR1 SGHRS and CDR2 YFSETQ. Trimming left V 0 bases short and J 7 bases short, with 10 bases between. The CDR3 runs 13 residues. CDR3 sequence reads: CASSLAHESGYTF. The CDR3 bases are TGCGCCAGCAGCTTGGCTCATGAGTCTGGCTACACCTTC.

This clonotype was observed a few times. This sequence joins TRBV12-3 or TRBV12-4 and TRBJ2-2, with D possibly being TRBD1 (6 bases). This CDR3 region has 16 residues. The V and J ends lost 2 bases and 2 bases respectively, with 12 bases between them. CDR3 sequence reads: CASSLRGHINTGELFF. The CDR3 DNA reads TGTGCCAGCAGTTTACGGGGACACATAAACACCGGGGAGCTGTTTTTT.

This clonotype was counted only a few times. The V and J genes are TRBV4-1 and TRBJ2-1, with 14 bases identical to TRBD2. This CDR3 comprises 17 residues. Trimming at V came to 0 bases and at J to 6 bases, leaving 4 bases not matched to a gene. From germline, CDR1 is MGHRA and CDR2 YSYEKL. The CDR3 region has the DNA TGCGCCAGCAGCCAAGAGGGACTAGCGGGAGCTCCCAATGAGCAGTTCTTC. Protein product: CASSQEGLAGAPNEQFF.

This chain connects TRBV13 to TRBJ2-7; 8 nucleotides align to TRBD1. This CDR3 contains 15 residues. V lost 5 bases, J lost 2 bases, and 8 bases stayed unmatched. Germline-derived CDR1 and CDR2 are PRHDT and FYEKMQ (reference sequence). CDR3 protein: CASSTRDRQTYEQYF. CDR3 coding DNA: TGTGCCAGCAGCACGCGGGACAGGCAGACCTACGAGCAGTACTTC.

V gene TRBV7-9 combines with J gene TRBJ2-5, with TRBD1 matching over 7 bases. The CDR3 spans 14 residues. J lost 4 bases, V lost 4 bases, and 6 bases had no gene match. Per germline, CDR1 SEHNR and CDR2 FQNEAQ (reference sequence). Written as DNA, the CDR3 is TGTGCCAGCAGCTCGAACAGGGGACGAGAGACCCAGTACTTC. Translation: CASSSNRGRETQYF.

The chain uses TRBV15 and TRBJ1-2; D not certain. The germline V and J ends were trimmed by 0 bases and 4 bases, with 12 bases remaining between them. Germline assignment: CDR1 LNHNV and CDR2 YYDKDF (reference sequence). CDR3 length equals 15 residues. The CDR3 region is CATSRDRADLYGYTF. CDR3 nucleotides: TGTGCCACCAGCAGAGATCGGGCAGATCTCTATGGCTACACCTTC.

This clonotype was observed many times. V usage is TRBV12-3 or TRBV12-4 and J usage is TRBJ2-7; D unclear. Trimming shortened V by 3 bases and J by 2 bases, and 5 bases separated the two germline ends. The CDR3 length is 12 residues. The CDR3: CASSFSPYEQYF. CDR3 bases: TGTGCCAGCAGTTTCAGCCCCTACGAGCAGTACTTC.

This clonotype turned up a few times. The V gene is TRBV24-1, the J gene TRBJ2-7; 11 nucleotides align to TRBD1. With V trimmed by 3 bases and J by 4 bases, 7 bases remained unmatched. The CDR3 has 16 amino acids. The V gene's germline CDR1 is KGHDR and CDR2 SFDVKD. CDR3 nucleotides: TGTGCCACCAGTGATCCCCGGACAGGGGGCGGGTACGAGCAGTACTTC. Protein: CATSDPRTGGGYEQYF.

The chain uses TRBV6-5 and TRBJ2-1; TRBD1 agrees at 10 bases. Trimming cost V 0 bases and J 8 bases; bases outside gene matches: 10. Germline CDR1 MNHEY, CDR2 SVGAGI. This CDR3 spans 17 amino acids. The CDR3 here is CASSYSNWDRGGDEQFF. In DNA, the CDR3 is TGTGCCAGCAGTTACTCGAATTGGGACAGGGGAGGAGATGAGCAGTTCTTC.

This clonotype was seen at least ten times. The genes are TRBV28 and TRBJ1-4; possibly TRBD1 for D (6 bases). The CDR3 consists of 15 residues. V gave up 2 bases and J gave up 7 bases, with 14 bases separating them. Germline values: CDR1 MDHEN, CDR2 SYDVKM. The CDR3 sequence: CASSLGATGSEKLFF. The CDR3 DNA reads TGTGCCAGCAGTTTAGGGGCGACAGGAAGTGAAAAACTGTTTTTT.

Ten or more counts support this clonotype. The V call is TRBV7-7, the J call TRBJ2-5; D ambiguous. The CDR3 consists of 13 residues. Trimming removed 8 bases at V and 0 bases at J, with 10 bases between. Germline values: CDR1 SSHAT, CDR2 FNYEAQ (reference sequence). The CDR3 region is CASSTKYQETQYF. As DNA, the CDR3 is TGTGCCAGCTCCACAAAGTACCAAGAGACCCAGTACTTC.

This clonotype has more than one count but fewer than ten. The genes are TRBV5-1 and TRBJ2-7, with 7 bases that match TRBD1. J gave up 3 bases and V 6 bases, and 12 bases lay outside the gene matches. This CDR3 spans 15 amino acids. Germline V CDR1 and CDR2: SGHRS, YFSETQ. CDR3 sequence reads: CASNSAGGWDYEQYF. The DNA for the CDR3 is TGCGCCAGCAACTCGGCAGGGGGTTGGGACTACGAGCAGTACTTC.

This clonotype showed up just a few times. CDR3 nucleotides: TGCAGTGCTCCCCCCGGGACAGCACCCTACGAGCAGTACTTC. Encoded protein: CSAPPGTAPYEQYF. The gene calls are TRBV20-1 and TRBJ2-7, with 7 nucleotides matching TRBD1. Trimming cost V 5 bases and J 2 bases; bases outside gene matches: 9. Germline V gene lookup returns CDR1 DFQATT and CDR2 SNEGSKA (reference sequence). The CDR3 is made up of 14 amino acids.

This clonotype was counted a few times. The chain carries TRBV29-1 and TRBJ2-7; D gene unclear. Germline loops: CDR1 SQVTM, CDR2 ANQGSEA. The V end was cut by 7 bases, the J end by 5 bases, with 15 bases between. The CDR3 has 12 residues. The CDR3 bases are TGCAGCGCCGAAGGGAAGGTCCACGAGCAGTACTTC. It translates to CSAEGKVHEQYF.

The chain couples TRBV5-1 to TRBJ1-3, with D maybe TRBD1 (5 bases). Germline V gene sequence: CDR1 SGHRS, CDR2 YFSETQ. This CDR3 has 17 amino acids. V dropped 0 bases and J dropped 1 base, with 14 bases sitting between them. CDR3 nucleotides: TGCGCCAGCAGCTTGGCCCCAGGGAGAGTATCTGGAAACACCATATATTTT. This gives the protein CASSLAPGRVSGNTIYF.

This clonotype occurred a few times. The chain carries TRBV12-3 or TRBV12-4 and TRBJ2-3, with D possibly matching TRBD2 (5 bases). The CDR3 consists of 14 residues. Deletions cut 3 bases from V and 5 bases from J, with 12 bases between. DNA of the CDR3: TGTGCCAGCAGTTTTCGGGTCGGAGGAGATACGCAGTATTTT. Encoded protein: CASSFRVGGDTQYF.

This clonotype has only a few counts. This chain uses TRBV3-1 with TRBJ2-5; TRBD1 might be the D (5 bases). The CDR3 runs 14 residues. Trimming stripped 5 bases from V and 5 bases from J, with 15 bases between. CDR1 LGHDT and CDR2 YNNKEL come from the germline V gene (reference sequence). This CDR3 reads CASSYLQGRETQYF. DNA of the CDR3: TGTGCCAGCAGCTACCTCCAGGGAAGGGAGACCCAGTACTTC.